Included here is one T cell receptor beta chain sequence, with context. Its target is unknown. The sample holds other DNA sequences that translate to the same CDR3. Measured with immunoSEQ multiplex PCR; TCRdb has only the in-frame clones, and not every one. This sample has about 100,000 clones, with 91% found just once. This entry is derived from a study of OX40 agonist ivuxolimab in advanced cancers. Study as a whole: Given to patients was ivuxolimab, an agonistic anti-OX40 (CD134) antibody. Every 2 weeks, patients received ivuxolimab intravenously, dosed at 0.01 to 10 mg/kg.

V was shortened by 4 bases and J by 2 bases, with 8 bases between the two germline ends. Germline lookup yields CDR1 KGHSH and CDR2 LQKENI. This CDR3 comprises 13 residues. Whole-study results and caveats: Low normalized T-cell clonal expansion was also seen in some nonresponders.

This chain connects TRBV18 to TRBJ2-5, with D uncertain. The receptor was derived from an adult with an advanced solid tumor such as melanoma, head and neck, liver or kidney cancer. Sequencing was performed on CD4+ or CD8+ T cells sorted from blood, taken in a trial of the OX40 agonist ivuxolimab. The CDR3 DNA reads as TGTGCCAGCTCACTAGGTTTGCAAGAGACCCAGTACTTC. This sequence encodes CASSLGLQETQYF. The whole variable domain, remainder taken from reference TRBV18 and TRBJ2-5, is NAGVMQNPRHLVRRRGQEARLRCSPMKGHSHVYWYRQLPEEGLKFMVYLQKENIIDESGMPKERFSAEFPKEGPSILRIQQVVRGDSAAYFCASSLGLQETQYFGPGTRLLVL.